The present TCR beta chain was sequenced within a study of T-cell reconstitution after alpha-beta-depleted transplantation in children. Points from the study as a whole: After transplant, at about two months, alpha-beta T cells were reportedly derived from several hundred expanded graft clones. From newly produced T cells came most of the T-cell counts and diversity one year after transplant. Several patients had high TCRbeta diversity at day 60; it came from surviving recipient T cells and thymic progenitors.

This clonotype was recorded a few times. Its matching antigen is unknown. The TCRbeta library incorporated unique molecular identifiers. From the PCR reads, TCRdb called clonotypes with MiXCR, one entry per CDR3 protein. The sample holds some 600,000 distinct CDR3 sequences, roughly 13% seen once. Trimming removed 4 bases from V and 7 bases from J; junction bases left unmatched: 13. Germline V gene lookup returns CDR1 SGHAT and CDR2 FQDESV (reference sequence). This CDR3 is built from 18 residues. The TCR was taken from a male patient younger than 18 who had a stem cell transplant for acute myeloid leukemia, so the T cells may come from the graft donor. The rearrangement uses TRBV11-1 and TRBJ2-1; 13 positions agree with TRBD2. Material: PBMCs, mostly from graft donor cells, obtained 360 days after TCRalphabeta/CD19-depleted stem cell transplant. The CDR3: CASSWTSGRTQGGNEQFF. CDR3 DNA: TGTGCCAGCAGCTGGACTAGCGGGAGAACGCAGGGCGGGAATGAGCAGTTCTTC.